This entry features one T cell receptor beta chain sequence. This sample stems from a study of blood T cell repertoires in COVID-19. As for the study in general: T cells, B-cell-depleted T cells, or PBMCs supplied cDNA or gDNA.

The CDR3 length is 13 residues. The germline V gene has CDR1 LGHNA and CDR2 YNFKEQ. V shed 3 bases and J shed 4 bases, with 9 bases lying between them. Per the study methods: Reference gene primers were amplified, and this amplification served to estimate nucleated cell counts. Assay: immunoSEQ multiplex PCR; the TCRdb copy retains only in-frame clones and omits some. For V, J and clone size, that table is used; D and trimming come from the DNA. The repertoire holds 300,000 to 400,000 clones, with about 87% as singletons. Participants spanned ages about 18 to 100 years and resided in 20 to 25 US areas. Assignment of participants to cohorts was predicated upon participant-reported clinical history.

Sequenced sample: PBMCs or T cells enriched from blood (not recorded which). The chain couples TRBV4-2 to TRBJ1-1; D ambiguous. This TCR came from a young man who had recovered from COVID-19. The CDR3 DNA follows: TGTGCCAGCAGCCAGGCTCGGGGCACTGAAGCTTTCTTT. It codes for CASSQARGTEAFF.